This T cell receptor beta chain stems from a study of cytomegalovirus exposure and HLA in healthy donors. The length of the CDR3 is 14 residues. The V and J ends lost 3 bases and 8 bases respectively, with 14 bases between them. CDR1 SGDLS and CDR2 YYNGEE come from the germline V gene. Study outcomes and limitations: An analysis done earlier found most TCR beta V segments productive about 87% or about 30% of the time. Presence/absence analyses assumed roughly uniform sequencing depth across donors. DRB1 had the most TCR associations and HLA-C the fewest, a later analysis found, with rates varying by HLA locus. What a later analysis showed was that several of the most significant clusters appeared linked to common viral pathogens.

The primer mix had 60 Vbeta and 13 Jbeta primers. Using immunoSEQ multiplex PCR, the repertoire was profiled, and TCRdb retains in-frame clones only, with some absent. The table shows approximately 220,000 clones, with around 83% occurring only once. For this clone: The antigen is unknown.

The sequence was collected from a girl aged 10 to 17 in good health and CMV-seronegative. The chain couples TRBV9 to TRBJ2-2, with D possibly TRBD2 on 5 matching bases. The sequenced sample was PBMCs. CDR3 sequence reads: CASSGTPDRGELFF. In nucleotides, the CDR3 is TGTGCCAGCAGCGGGACTCCCGATAGGGGGGAGCTGTTTTTT.